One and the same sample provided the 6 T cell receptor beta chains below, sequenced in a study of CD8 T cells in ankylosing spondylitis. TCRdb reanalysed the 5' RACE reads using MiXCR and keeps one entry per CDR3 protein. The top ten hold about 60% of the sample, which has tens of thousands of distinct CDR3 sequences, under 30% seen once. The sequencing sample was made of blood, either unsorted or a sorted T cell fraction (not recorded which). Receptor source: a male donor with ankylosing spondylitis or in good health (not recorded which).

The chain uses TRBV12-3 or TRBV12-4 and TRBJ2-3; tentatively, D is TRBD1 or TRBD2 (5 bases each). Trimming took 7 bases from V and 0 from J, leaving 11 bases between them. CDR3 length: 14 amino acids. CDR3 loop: CASINRDSTDTQYF. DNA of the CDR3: TGTGCCAGCATTAACCGGGACAGCACAGATACGCAGTATTTT.

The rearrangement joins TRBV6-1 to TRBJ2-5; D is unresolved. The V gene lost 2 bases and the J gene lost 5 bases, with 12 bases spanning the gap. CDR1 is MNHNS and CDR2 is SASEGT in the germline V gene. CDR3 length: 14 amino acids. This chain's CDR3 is CASSEILSTETQYF. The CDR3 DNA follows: TGTGCCAGCAGTGAAATCCTAAGCACGGAGACCCAGTACTTC.

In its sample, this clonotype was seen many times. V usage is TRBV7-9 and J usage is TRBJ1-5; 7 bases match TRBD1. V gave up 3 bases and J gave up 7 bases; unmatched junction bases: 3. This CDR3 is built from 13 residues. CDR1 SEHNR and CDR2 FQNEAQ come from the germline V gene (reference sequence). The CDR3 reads CASSFTGEQPQHF. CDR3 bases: TGTGCCAGCAGCTTTACAGGGGAGCAGCCCCAGCATTTT.

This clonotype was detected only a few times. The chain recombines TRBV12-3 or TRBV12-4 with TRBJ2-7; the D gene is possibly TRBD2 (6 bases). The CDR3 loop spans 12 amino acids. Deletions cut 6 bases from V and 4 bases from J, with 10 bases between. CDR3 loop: CASRSRGYEQYF. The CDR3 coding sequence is TGTGCCAGCAGGTCTCGGGGGTACGAGCAGTACTTC.

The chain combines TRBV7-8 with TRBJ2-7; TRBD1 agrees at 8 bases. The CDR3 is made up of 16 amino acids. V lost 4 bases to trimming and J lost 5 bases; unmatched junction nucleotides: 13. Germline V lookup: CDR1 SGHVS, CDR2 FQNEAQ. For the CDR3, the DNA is TGTGCCAGCAGCTCTAGGTTAGGACAGGGAGAGGACGAGCAGTACTTC. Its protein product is CASSSRLGQGEDEQYF. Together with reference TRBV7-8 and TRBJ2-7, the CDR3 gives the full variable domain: GAGVSQSPRYKVAKRGQDVALRCDPISGHVSLFWYQQALGQGPEFLTYFQNEAQLDKSGLPSDRFFAERPEGSVSTLKIQRTQQEDSAVYLCASSSRLGQGEDEQYFGPGTRLTVT.

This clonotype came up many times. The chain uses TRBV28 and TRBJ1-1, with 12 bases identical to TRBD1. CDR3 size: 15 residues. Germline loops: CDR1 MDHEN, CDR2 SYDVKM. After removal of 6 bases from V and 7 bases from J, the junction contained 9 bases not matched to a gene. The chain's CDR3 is CASRGSGQGADEAFF. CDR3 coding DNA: TGTGCCAGCAGGGGCTCGGGACAGGGGGCTGATGAAGCTTTCTTT.